Listed below are T cell receptor beta chains from one sample, sequenced in a study of blood T cell repertoires in COVID-19. TCRdb keeps only in-frame clones here, not all; method: immunoSEQ multiplex PCR. The sample contains some 330,000 clones, around 90% of which appear only once. The sequenced material came from PBMCs or T cells enriched from blood (not recorded which). The receptors shown here come from a woman in her twenties or thirties who had recovered from COVID-19. The CDR3 runs from the conserved cysteine through the conserved F or W.

len	j_gene	v_gene	CDR3aa
14	TRBJ2-7	TRBV3-1/TRBV3-2	CASSQRGGVGEQYF
14	TRBJ1-4	TRBV6-5	CASSSREGVQKLFF
16	TRBJ2-1	TRBV5-4	CASSLAVLAGADEQFF
15	TRBJ1-3	TRBV9	CASSVDYRGGNTIYF
11	TRBJ2-7	TRBV25-1	CASSVGGEQYF
13	TRBJ1-5	TRBV7-9	CASSPPGNQPQHF
15	TRBJ2-2	TRBV28	CASSPRTGVHGELFF
13	TRBJ2-2	TRBV29-1	CSVEGLEAGELFF
14	TRBJ1-5	TRBV4-1	CASSQDRGGQPQHF
14	TRBJ1-6	TRBV5-4	CATPPGASNSPLHF
13	TRBJ2-7	TRBV5-1	CASWAGAPGEQYF